Only a few counts were recorded for the clone carrying this T cell receptor (beta chain). CDR1 and CDR2 (germline): LGHNA, YSLEER. Between the trimmed V and J ends, which lost 0 bases and 8 bases, there was a span of 13 bases. This CDR3 has 14 residues. The data derive from a study of molecular identifiers for immune sequencing clone quantification. Generation of bulk TCR libraries relied on previously described methods and listed TCR primers. MiXCR, run by TCRdb on the PCR reads, gives a single entry per CDR3 protein. The table includes about 630,000 distinct CDR3 sequences, about 25% detected once. The chain carries TRBV4-3 and TRBJ1-1; possible D gene TRBD1, 5 bases. The material sequenced was naive CD8+ T cells from blood, with Jurkat cell RNA spiked in. Indicated subset: FACS-sorted CD8+CD4-CCR7+CD45RA+ naive T cells. The sequence was collected from a human donor in good health. Some libraries in this study had Jurkat cell RNA spiked in. The CDR3 DNA reads as TGCGCCAGCAGCCAAGATAAGGGGATTCTAGAAGCTTTCTTT. Protein: CASSQDKGILEAFF.